This T cell receptor beta chain emerged from a study of molecular identifiers for immune sequencing clone quantification. MiXCR, applied by TCRdb to the PCR reads, yields one record per CDR3 protein. There are 85,000 to 130,000 distinct CDR3 sequences in the sample; roughly 34% occur only once, and roughly 4.2% lies in the top ten. Notes on this clonotype: The CDR3 carries no conserved terminal phenylalanine or tryptophan, so it likely arises from a read error.

Germline values: CDR1 MNHNS, CDR2 SASEGT. CDR3 length: 14 residues. Trimming shortened V by 10 bases and J by 4 bases, and 18 bases separated the two germline ends. V is TRBV6-1 and J is TRBJ2-3; D is unclear. The sequenced material came from naive CD8+ T cells from blood, with Jurkat cell RNA spiked in. Sample subset: FACS-sorted CD8+CD4-CCR7+CD45RA+ naive T cells. The sequence was obtained from a human donor in good health. Some libraries in this study had Jurkat cell RNA spiked in. CDR3 nucleotide sequence: TGTGCCATCGACGATTCAGATTTCGCAGATACGCAGTATTCT. The encoded protein is CAIDDSDFADTQYS.